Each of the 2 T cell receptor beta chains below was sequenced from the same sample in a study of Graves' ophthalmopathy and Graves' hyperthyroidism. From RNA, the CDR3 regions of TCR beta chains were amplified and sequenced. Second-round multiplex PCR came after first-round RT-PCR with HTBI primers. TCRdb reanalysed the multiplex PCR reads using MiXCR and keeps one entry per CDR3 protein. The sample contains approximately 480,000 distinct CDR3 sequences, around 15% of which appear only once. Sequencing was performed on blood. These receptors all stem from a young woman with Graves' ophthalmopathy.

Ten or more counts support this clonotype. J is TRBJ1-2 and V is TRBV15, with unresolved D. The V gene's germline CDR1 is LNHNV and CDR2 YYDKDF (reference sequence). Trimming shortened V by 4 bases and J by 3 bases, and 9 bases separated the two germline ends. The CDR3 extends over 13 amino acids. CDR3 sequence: CATSKAGDYGYTF. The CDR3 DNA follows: TGTGCCACCAGCAAGGCTGGGGACTATGGCTACACCTTC.

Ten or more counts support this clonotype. CDR3 in amino acids: CASSKQGTLLEAFF. DNA of the CDR3: TGTGCCAGCAGCAAACAGGGCACTTTACTTGAAGCTTTCTTT. The chain recombines TRBV12-3 or TRBV12-4 with TRBJ1-1; D perhaps matches TRBD1 (6 bases). V was shortened by 6 bases and J by 7 bases, with 18 bases between the two germline ends. CDR3 size: 14 residues.